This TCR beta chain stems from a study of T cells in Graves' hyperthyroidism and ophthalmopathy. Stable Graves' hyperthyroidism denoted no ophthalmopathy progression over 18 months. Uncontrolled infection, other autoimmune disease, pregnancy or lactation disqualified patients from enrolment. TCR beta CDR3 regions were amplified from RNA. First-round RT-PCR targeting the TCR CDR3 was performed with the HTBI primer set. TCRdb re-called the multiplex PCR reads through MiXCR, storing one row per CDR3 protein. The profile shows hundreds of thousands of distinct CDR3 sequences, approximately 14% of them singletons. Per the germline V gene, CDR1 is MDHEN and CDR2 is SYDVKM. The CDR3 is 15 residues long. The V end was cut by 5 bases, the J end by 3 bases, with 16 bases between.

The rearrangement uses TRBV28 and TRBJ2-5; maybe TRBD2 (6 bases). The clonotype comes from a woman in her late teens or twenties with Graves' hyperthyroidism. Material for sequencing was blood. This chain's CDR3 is CASSPDRGGEETQYF. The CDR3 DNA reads TGTGCCAGCAGTCCCGATAGGGGAGGCGAAGAGACCCAGTACTTC. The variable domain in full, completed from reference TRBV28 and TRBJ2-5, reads DVKVTQSSRYLVKRTGEKVFLECVQDMDHENMFWYRQDPGLGLRLIYFSYDVKMKEKGDIPEGYSVSREKKERFSLILESASTNQTSMYLCASSPDRGGEETQYFGPGTRLLVL.